A selection of T cell receptor beta chains follows, all from one sample in a study of control samples from healthy donors and cancer patients. TCRdb's copy holds only in-frame clones and misses some; the assay was immunoSEQ multiplex PCR. The profile shows 130,000 or so clones, 85% to 95% of them singletons. Source material: PBMCs. All receptors derive from a man aged 60 to 75 with colorectal cancer. Both conserved end residues are part of each CDR3. D genes are given only for firm matches. Rows may omit the clone size; those that give it use once, few, many or a size class.

clone_size | d_call | j_call | v_call | cdr3_aa | cdr3_nt
NA | TRBD2 | TRBJ2-1 | TRBV5-1 | CASSISALAANNEQFF | TGCGCCAGCAGTATTTCAGCACTAGCGGCCAACAATGAGCAGTTCTTC
NA | TRBD1 | TRBJ1-1 | TRBV6-1 | CASSRTGGTEAFF | TGTGCCAGCAGCAGGACAGGGGGCACTGAAGCTTTCTTT
NA | NA | TRBJ2-5 | TRBV18 | CASSLLVTREETQYF | TGTGCCAGCTCACTACTGGTCACAAGGGAAGAGACCCAGTACTTC
NA | NA | TRBJ2-5 | TRBV7-2 | CASSLGPEQPKRSQYF | TGTGCCAGCAGCTTAGGCCCCGAACAGCCAAAAAGGTCCCAGTACTTC
NA | NA | TRBJ1-1 | TRBV27 | CASSFRPDIVNTEAFF | TGTGCCAGCAGTTTCCGACCCGACATAGTGAACACTGAAGCTTTCTTT
NA | NA | TRBJ1-2 | TRBV30 | CAWEQIYGYTF | TGTGCCTGGGAACAGATCTATGGCTACACCTTC
NA | NA | TRBJ1-6 | TRBV3-1/TRBV3-2 | CASSQPSNSPLHF | TGTGCCAGCAGCCAACCTAGTAATTCACCCCTCCACTTT
few | TRBD1 | TRBJ1-5 | TRBV5-4 | CASSPGGTNQPQHF | TGTGCCAGCAGCCCAGGGGGAACTAATCAGCCCCAGCATTTT
NA | TRBD1 | TRBJ1-1 | TRBV5-4 | CASSFEGAIEAFF | TGTGCCAGCAGCTTTGAGGGGGCGATTGAAGCTTTCTTT
NA | NA | TRBJ1-1 | TRBV29-1 | CSVDSPRTEEAFF | TGCAGCGTTGATTCGCCCAGGACAGAAGAAGCTTTCTTT
NA | TRBD1 | TRBJ2-5 | TRBV7-2 | CASSEIGQGGIETQYF | TGTGCCAGCAGCGAGATTGGACAGGGGGGTATAGAGACCCAGTACTTC
NA | NA | TRBJ1-3 | TRBV7-2 | CASSLVGSGNTIYF | TGTGCCAGCAGCTTAGTTGGATCTGGAAACACCATATATTTT
NA | NA | TRBJ1-1 | TRBV5-1 | CASRGQGSTEAFF | TGCGCCAGCAGGGGCCAGGGGAGCACTGAAGCTTTCTTT
NA | NA | TRBJ2-7 | TRBV18 | CASSAGPGYEQYF | TGTGCCAGCTCCGCGGGGCCGGGGTACGAGCAGTACTTC
NA | NA | TRBJ1-1 | TRBV14 | CASSRGQGLNTEAFF | TGTGCCAGCAGCCGAGGCCAGGGGCTTAACACTGAAGCTTTCTTT
NA | TRBD2 | TRBJ2-5 | TRBV5-1 | CASSLDGVAGGQETQYF | TGCGCCAGCAGCTTGGACGGGGTAGCGGGGGGACAAGAGACCCAGTACTTC
NA | NA | TRBJ2-1 | TRBV2 | CASSTSGQIYNEQFF | TGTGCCAGCAGTACCTCGGGACAAATATACAATGAGCAGTTCTTC
NA | TRBD1 | TRBJ1-2 | TRBV28 | CASSLSGTGRATDYGYTF | TGTGCCAGCAGTTTATCGGGGACAGGAAGGGCGACGGACTATGGCTACACCTTC
NA | NA | TRBJ1-6 | TRBV6-2/TRBV6-3 | CASSAGPANSPLHF | TGTGCCAGCAGTGCCGGGCCCGCTAATTCACCCCTCCACTTT
NA | NA | TRBJ2-7 | TRBV7-2 | CASKDYQGTREQYF | TGTGCCAGCAAAGATTACCAGGGAACAAGGGAGCAGTACTTC
NA | NA | TRBJ1-1 | TRBV9 | CASRAGMNTEAFF | TGTGCCAGCAGGGCAGGAATGAACACTGAAGCTTTCTTT
few | TRBD1 | TRBJ2-1 | TRBV29-1 | CSVELWDRGNNEQFF | TGCAGCGTTGAATTATGGGACAGGGGGAACAATGAGCAGTTCTTC
NA | TRBD2 | TRBJ2-7 | TRBV18 | CASSPQERGGYEQYF | TGTGCCAGCTCACCCCAGGAGCGGGGTGGCTACGAGCAGTACTTC
NA | NA | TRBJ2-1 | TRBV5-1 | CASSLRPDSPYNEQFF | TGCGCCAGCAGCTTGAGACCCGACAGCCCCTACAATGAGCAGTTCTTC
NA | NA | TRBJ2-5 | TRBV7-6 | CASSMGRQETQYF | TGTGCCAGCAGCATGGGACGGCAAGAGACCCAGTACTTC
once | NA | TRBJ1-1 | TRBV18 | CASSPGGHSTEAFF | TGTGCCAGCTCGCCTGGGGGGCATAGCACTGAAGCTTTCTTT
NA | NA | TRBJ2-5 | TRBV11-3 | CASSSPGGTQYF | TGTGCCAGCAGCTCCCCTGGAGGGACCCAGTACTTC
NA | NA | TRBJ2-2 | TRBV5-1 | CASSLRRGLNTGELFF | TGCGCCAGCAGCTTGAGGAGGGGCCTGAACACCGGGGAGCTGTTTTTT
NA | NA | TRBJ1-1 | TRBV24-1 | CATKGEGLTEAFF | TGTGCCACCAAAGGCGAGGGGCTCACTGAAGCTTTCTTT
NA | TRBD1 | TRBJ1-2 | TRBV2 | CASAQGAGYGYTF | TGTGCCAGCGCCCAGGGGGCGGGATATGGCTACACCTTC
once | NA | TRBJ1-1 | TRBV5-1 | CASSLRVGSTEAFF | TGCGCCAGCAGCTTGAGGGTCGGGAGCACTGAAGCTTTCTTT
NA | TRBD1 | TRBJ1-6 | TRBV2 | CASKSLPGQGNSPLHF | TGTGCCAGCAAGTCTCTACCGGGACAGGGAAATTCACCCCTCCACTTT
once | TRBD1 | TRBJ2-2 | TRBV27 | CASSATGVTGELFF | TGTGCCAGCAGTGCCACAGGGGTCACCGGGGAGCTGTTTTTT
NA | TRBD2 | TRBJ2-5 | TRBV5-1 | CASSWTRQETQYF | TGCGCCAGCAGCTGGACTAGACAAGAGACCCAGTACTTC
NA | TRBD1 | TRBJ1-2 | TRBV28 | CASLPNTDRARGGYTF | TGTGCCAGCCTTCCTAACACTGACAGGGCTAGAGGGGGCTACACCTTC
NA | NA | TRBJ2-7 | TRBV5-3 | CARSADRTYEQYF | TGTGCCAGAAGCGCGGACAGAACCTACGAGCAGTACTTC
NA | TRBD1 | TRBJ2-7 | TRBV3-1/TRBV3-2 | CASSLPGQGYEQYF | TGTGCCAGCAGCCTACCGGGACAGGGCTACGAGCAGTACTTC
NA | TRBD1 | TRBJ1-5 | TRBV6-5 | CASSRQGARDQPQHF | TGTGCCAGCAGTCGACAGGGGGCGCGAGATCAGCCCCAGCATTTT
NA | NA | TRBJ2-3 | TRBV6-6 | CASSYFVRDADTQYF | TGTGCCAGCAGTTACTTCGTCCGGGACGCAGATACGCAGTATTTT
NA | TRBD1 | TRBJ2-3 | TRBV6-6 | CASSEDRGTDTQYF | TGTGCCAGCAGTGAGGACAGGGGCACAGATACGCAGTATTTT
NA | TRBD2 | TRBJ2-7 | TRBV4-1 | CASSQGSGGADEQYF | TGCGCCAGCAGCCAAGGGAGCGGGGGGGCGGACGAGCAGTACTTC
NA | NA | TRBJ2-1 | TRBV10-3 | CAISDPGTLYNEQFF | TGTGCCATCAGTGATCCAGGGACCCTCTACAATGAGCAGTTCTTC
NA | TRBD1 | TRBJ2-6 | TRBV23-1 | CASSLLHADRGQRDGANVLTF | TGCGCCAGCAGTCTCCTTCACGCGGACAGGGGGCAGAGGGATGGGGCCAACGTCCTGACTTTC
NA | NA | TRBJ1-1 | TRBV9 | CASSVDSLNTEAFF | TGTGCCAGCAGCGTAGACAGCCTGAACACTGAAGCTTTCTTT
NA | NA | TRBJ1-2 | TRBV9 | CASSVENRQYGYTF | TGTGCCAGCAGCGTAGAAAACAGACAATATGGCTACACCTTC
NA | NA | TRBJ2-1 | TRBV5-1 | CASSFSAYNEQFF | TGCGCCAGCAGCTTTTCTGCCTACAATGAGCAGTTCTTC
NA | NA | TRBJ1-1 | TRBV27 | CASLRSGVGGGTEAFF | TGTGCCAGCTTGCGGAGCGGGGTAGGCGGTGGGACTGAAGCTTTCTTT
NA | NA | TRBJ1-5 | TRBV24-1 | CATSDFGSNQPQHF | TGTGCCACCAGTGATTTTGGCAGCAATCAGCCCCAGCATTTT
NA | TRBD1 | TRBJ2-3 | TRBV5-1 | CASSLAGTGGGGEQYF | TGCGCCAGCAGCTTGGCTGGGACAGGGGGCGGGGGTGAGCAGTATTTT